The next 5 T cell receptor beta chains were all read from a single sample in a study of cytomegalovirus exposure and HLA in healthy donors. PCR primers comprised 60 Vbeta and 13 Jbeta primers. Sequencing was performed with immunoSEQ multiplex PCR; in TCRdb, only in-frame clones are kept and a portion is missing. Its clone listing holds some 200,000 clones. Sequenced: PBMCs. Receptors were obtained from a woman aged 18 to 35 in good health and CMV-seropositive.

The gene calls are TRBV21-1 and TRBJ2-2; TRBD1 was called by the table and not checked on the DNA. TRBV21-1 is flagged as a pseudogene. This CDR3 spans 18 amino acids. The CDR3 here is CASSNVKGRGRGTGELFF. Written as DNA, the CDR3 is TGTGCCAGCAGCAATGTGAAGGGCAGGGGGCGCGGCACCGGGGAGCTGTTTTTT.

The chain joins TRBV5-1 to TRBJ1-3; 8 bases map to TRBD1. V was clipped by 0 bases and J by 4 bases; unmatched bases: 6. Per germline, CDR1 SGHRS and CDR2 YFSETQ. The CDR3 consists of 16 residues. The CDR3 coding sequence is TGCGCCAGCAGCTTGGAGACACAGGGGGTGGGAAACACCATATATTTT. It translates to CASSLETQGVGNTIYF.

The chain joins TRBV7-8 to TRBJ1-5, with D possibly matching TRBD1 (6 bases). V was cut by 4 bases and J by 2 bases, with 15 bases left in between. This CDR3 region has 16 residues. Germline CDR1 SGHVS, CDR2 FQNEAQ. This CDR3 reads CASSYQPGDRNQPQHF. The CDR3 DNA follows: TGTGCCAGCAGCTACCAACCAGGGGACCGCAATCAGCCCCAGCATTTT.

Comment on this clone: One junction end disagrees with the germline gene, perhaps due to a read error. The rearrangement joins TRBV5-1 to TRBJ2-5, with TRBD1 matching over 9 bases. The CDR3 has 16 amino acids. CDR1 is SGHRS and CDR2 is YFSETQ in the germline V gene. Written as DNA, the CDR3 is TGCGCCAGCAGCTTGGTTAACAGGGGGCTAGGGGAGACCCGGTACTTC. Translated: CASSLVNRGLGETRYF.

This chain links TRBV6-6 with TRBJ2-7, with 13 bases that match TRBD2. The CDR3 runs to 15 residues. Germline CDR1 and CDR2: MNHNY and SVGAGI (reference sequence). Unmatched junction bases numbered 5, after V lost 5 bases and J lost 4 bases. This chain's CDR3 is CASSTQLAGGYEQYF. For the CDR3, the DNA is TGTGCCAGCAGTACGCAACTAGCGGGAGGGTACGAGCAGTACTTC.